Described below is a single TCR beta chain sequence and its context. The same CDR3 can be traced to other DNA sequences in this sample. The CDR3 is 14 residues long. The germline gives CDR1 SGHRS, CDR2 YFSETQ. V was shortened by 2 bases and J by 9 bases, with 12 bases between the two germline ends. This sample stems from a study of blood T cell repertoires in COVID-19. This table comes from immunoSEQ multiplex PCR, and its TCRdb copy is limited to in-frame clones, with some not included. The table includes fewer than 400,000 clones, about 86% detected once. The J gene is TRBJ1-6, the V gene TRBV5-1; tentative D call: TRBD1 (5 bases). The sample taken for sequencing was PBMCs or T cells enriched from blood (not recorded which). This receptor was identified in a woman aged 45-59 years who had recovered from COVID-19. CDR3 region: CASSFGEGSSPLHF. The CDR3 DNA sequence: TGCGCCAGCAGCTTCGGGGAGGGGAGTTCACCCCTCCACTTT.